The clone carrying this T cell receptor (beta chain) was seen only a few times. Per the study methods: Estimation of nucleated cell counts was performed using reference gene primer amplification. Repertoires were generated with immunoSEQ multiplex PCR, while TCRdb's copy carries only in-frame clones and drops some. V and J calls and clone size are copied from that table; D and trimming were computed from the DNA. The sample lists 270,000 or so clones, 75% to 90% occurring once. This sample is part of a study of blood T cell repertoires in COVID-19. Background on the study: Samples representing acute and convalescent COVID-19 were sourced from the United States, Italy and Spain.

Sequencing was done on a sample of peripheral blood. The origin of this receptor is a woman aged 25 to 45 with active or convalescent COVID-19.

The CDR3 DNA sequence: TGTGCCAGTAGTATATTTAGATCGCTGAACACCGGGGAGCTGTTTTTT. Translated, it gives CASSIFRSLNTGELFF. The rearrangement joins TRBV19 to TRBJ2-2; D gene unclear. With 2 bases removed from V and 1 base from J, the gap between germline ends came to 11 bases. Germline CDR1 LNHDA, CDR2 SQIVND (reference sequence). The CDR3 is 16 amino acids.